The clone carrying this TCR beta chain was found many times. Its antigen is currently unknown. The data derive from a study of molecular identifiers for immune sequencing clone quantification. Notes on the study in general: Clones that had above 20 RNA copies took up over 99% of effector molecules but under 1% in naive cells. A single cell's spiked Jurkat TCR RNA was reportedly detectable among more than 950,000 naive cells.

CDR3 length: 14 residues. V shed 1 base, J shed 6 bases, and the junction held 3 bases outside the gene matches. Germline assignment: CDR1 SGHDN and CDR2 FVKESK. One entry per CDR3 protein, called by TCRdb with MiXCR from the PCR reads. The table records approximately 500,000 distinct CDR3 sequences, around 23% of them present only once. The receptor was derived from a human donor in good health. Some libraries in this study had Jurkat cell RNA spiked in. The genes are TRBV14 and TRBJ2-7; 10 nucleotides match TRBD2. Sequencing was carried out using naive CD8+ T cells from blood, with Jurkat cell RNA spiked in. Subset described: FACS-sorted CD8+CD4-CCR7+CD45RA+ naive T cells. The CDR3 loop reads CASSQVRTSGEQYF. CDR3 coding DNA: TGTGCCAGCAGCCAAGTCCGGACTAGCGGCGAGCAGTACTTC.